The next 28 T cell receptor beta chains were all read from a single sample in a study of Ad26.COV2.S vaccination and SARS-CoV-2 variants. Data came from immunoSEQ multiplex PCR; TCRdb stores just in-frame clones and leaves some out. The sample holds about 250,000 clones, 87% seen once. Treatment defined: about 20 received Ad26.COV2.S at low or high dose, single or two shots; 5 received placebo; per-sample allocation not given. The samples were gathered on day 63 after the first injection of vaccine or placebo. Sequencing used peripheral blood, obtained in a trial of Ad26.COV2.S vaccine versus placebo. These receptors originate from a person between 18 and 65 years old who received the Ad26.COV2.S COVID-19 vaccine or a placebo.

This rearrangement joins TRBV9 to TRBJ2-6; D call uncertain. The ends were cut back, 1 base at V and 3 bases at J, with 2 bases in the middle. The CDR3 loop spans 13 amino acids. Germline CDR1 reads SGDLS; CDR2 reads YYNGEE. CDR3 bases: TGTGCCAGCAGCGTACTTGGGGCCAACGTCCTGACTTTC. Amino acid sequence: CASSVLGANVLTF.

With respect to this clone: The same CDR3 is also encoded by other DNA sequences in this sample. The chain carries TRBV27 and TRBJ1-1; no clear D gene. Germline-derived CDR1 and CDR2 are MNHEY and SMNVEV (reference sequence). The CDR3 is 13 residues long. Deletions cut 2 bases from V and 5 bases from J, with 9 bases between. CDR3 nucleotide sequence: TGTGCCAGCAGTTTAACGGGTCGAACTGAAGCTTTCTTT. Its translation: CASSLTGRTEAFF.

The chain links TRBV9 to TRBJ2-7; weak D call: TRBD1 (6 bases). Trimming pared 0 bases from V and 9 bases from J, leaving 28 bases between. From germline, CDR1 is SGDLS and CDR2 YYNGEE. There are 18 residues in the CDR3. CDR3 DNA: TGTGCCAGCAGCGTAGCCCCACACAGGGATTCCTCTACTGACGTGCAGTACTTC. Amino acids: CASSVAPHRDSSTDVQYF.

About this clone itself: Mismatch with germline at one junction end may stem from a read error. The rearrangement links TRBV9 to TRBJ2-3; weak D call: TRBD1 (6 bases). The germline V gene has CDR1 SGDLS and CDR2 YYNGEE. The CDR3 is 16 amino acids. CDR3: CASSVRDTLYTDMQYF. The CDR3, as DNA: TGTGCCAGCAGCGTACGGGACACACTCTACACAGATATGCAGTATTTT.

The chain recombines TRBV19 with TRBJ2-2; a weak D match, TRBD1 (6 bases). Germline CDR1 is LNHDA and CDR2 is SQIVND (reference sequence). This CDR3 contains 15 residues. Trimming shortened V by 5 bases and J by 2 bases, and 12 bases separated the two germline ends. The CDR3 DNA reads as TGTGCCAGTAGTTGGGACAACGGAAACACCGGGGAGCTGTTTTTT. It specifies CASSWDNGNTGELFF.

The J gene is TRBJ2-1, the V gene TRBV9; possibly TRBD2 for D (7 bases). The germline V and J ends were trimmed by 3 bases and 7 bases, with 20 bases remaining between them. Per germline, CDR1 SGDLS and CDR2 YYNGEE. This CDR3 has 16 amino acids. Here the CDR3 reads CASSGPLGGPFNEQFF. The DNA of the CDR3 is TGTGCCAGCAGCGGTCCCCTCGGGGGGCCTTTTAATGAGCAGTTCTTC.

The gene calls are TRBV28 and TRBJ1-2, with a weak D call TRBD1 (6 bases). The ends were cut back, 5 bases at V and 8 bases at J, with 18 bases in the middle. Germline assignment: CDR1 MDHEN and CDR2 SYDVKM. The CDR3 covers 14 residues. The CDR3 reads CASSHGTTGWGYTF. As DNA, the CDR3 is TGTGCCAGCAGTCACGGCACGACAGGATGGGGCTACACCTTC.

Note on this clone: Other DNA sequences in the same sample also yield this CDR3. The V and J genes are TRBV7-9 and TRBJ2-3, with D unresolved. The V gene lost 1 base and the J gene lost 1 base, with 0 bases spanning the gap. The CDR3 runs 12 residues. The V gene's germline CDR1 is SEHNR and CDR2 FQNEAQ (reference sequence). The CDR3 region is CASSLGTDTQYF. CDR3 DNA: TGTGCCAGCAGCTTAGGCACAGATACGCAGTATTTT.

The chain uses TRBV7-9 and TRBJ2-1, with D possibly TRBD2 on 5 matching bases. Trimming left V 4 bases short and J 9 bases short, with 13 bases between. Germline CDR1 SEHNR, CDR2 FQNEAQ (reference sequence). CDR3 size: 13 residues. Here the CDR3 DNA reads TGTGCCAGCAGCTCAGGACGGGGAATTGAGCAGTTCTTC. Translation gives CASSSGRGIEQFF. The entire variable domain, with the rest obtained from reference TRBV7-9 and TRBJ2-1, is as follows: DTGVSQNPRHKITKRGQNVTFRCDPISEHNRLYWYRQTLGQGPEFLTYFQNEAQLEKSRLLSDRFSAERPKGSFSTLEIQRTEQGDSAMYLCASSSGRGIEQFFGPGTRLTVL.

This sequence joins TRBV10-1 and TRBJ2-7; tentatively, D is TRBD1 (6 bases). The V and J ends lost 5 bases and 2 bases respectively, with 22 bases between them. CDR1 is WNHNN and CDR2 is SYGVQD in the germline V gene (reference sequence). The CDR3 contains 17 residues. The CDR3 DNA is TGCGCCAGCAGTCCTTCTAGCCGGACAGAACAAACCTACGAGCAGTACGTC. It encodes CASSPSSRTEQTYEQYV.

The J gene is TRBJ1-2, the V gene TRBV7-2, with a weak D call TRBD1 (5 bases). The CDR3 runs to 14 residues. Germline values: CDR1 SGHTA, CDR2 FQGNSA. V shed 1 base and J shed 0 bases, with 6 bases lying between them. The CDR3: CASSLGGPNYGYTF. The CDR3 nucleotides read TGTGCCAGCAGCTTAGGGGGCCCTAACTATGGCTACACCTTC.

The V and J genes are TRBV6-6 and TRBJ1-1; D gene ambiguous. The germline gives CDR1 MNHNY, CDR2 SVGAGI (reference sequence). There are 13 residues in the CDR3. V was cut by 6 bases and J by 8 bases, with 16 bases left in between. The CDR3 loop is CASRYQVEEEAFF. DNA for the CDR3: TGTGCCAGCAGATACCAGGTCGAGGAAGAAGCTTTCTTT.

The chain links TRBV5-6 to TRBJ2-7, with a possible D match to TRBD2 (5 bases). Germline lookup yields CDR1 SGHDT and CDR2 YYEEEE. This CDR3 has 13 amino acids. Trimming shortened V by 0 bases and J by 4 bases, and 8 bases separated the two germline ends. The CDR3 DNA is TGTGCCAGCAGCTTGGGCACGGGGTACGAGCAGTACGTC. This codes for CASSLGTGYEQYV.

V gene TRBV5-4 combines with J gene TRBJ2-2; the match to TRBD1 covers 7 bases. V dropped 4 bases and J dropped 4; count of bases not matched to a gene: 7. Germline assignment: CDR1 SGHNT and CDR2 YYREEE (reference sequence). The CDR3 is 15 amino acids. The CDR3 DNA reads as TGTGCCAGCAGCGTCCCAAACAGGGGCACCGGGGAGCTGTTTTTT. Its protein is CASSVPNRGTGELFF.

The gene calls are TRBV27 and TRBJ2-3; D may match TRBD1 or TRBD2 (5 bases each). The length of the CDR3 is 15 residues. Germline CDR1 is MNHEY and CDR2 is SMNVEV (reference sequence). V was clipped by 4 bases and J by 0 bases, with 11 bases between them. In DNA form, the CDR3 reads TGTGCCAGCAGTTCCGGGACCCATAGCACAGATACGCAGTATTTT. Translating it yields CASSSGTHSTDTQYF.

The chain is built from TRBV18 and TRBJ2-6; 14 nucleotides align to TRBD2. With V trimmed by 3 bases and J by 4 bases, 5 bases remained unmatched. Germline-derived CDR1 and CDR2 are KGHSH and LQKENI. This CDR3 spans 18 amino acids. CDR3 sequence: CASSPPGTSGGGANVLTF. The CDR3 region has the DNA TGTGCCAGCTCACCCCCCGGGACTAGCGGGGGAGGGGCCAACGTCCTGACTTTC. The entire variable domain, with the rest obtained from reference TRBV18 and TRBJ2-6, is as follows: NAGVMQNPRHLVRRRGQEARLRCSPMKGHSHVYWYRQLPEEGLKFMVYLQKENIIDESGMPKERFSAEFPKEGPSILRIQQVVRGDSAAYFCASSPPGTSGGGANVLTFGAGSRLTVL.

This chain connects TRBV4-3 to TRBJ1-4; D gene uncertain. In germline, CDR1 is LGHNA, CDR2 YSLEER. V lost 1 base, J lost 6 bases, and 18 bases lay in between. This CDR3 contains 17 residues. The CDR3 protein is CASSQVWGGGLDEKLFF. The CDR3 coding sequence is TGCGCCAGCAGCCAAGTTTGGGGAGGAGGGCTAGATGAAAAACTGTTTTTT.

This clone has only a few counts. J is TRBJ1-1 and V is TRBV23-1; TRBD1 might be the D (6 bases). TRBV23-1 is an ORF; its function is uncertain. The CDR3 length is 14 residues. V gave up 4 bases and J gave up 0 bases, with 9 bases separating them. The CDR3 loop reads CASSPHRVNTEAFF. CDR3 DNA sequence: TGCGCCAGCAGTCCCCACAGGGTGAACACTGAAGCTTTCTTT.

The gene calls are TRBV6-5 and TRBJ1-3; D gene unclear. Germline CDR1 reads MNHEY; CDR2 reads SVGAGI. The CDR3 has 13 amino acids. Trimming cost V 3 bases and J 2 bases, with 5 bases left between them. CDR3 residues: CASSYGPGNTIYF. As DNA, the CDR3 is TGTGCCAGCAGTTATGGTCCTGGAAACACCATATATTTT.

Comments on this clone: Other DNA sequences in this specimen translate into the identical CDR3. CDR3 coding DNA: TGTGCCTGGAGTGGTGGAAACACTGAAGCTTTCTTT. Translated: CAWSGGNTEAFF. This chain uses TRBV30 with TRBJ1-1; D gene ambiguous. The CDR3 has 12 residues. Germline CDR1 reads GTSNPN; CDR2 reads SVGIG (reference sequence). Trimming took 1 base from V and 2 from J, leaving 5 bases between them.

CDR3 nucleotide sequence: TGTGCCAGCAGCTTAAGGTCGAGCGCGGGGGGGCCAAGCGGGGAGCTGTTTTTT. Translating it yields CASSLRSSAGGPSGELFF. This sequence joins TRBV7-2 and TRBJ2-2; TRBD2 matches 9 bases. The CDR3 is 18 residues long. CDR1 and CDR2 (germline): SGHTA, FQGNSA. V was clipped by 2 bases and J by 7 bases; unmatched bases: 14.

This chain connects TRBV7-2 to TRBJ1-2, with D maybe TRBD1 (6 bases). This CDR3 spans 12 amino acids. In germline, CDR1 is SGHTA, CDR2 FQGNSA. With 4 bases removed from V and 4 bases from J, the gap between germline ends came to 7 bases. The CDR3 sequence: CASSSRGYGYTF. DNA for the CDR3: TGTGCCAGCAGCTCCAGGGGCTATGGCTACACCTTC. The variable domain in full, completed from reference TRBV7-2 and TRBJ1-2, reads GAGVSQSPSNKVTEKGKDVELRCDPISGHTALYWYRQSLGQGLEFLIYFQGNSAPDKSGLPSDRFSAERTGGSVSTLTIQRTQQEDSAVYLCASSSRGYGYTFGSGTRLTVV.

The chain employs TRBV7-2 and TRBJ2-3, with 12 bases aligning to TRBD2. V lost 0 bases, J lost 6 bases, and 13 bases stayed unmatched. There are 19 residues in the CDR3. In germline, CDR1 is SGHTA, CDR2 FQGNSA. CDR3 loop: CASSLALTSGGLWDDTQYF. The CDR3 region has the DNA TGTGCCAGCAGCTTAGCGTTGACTAGCGGGGGCCTATGGGACGATACGCAGTATTTT.

The chain's CDR3 is CSVEPPGAFF. The CDR3 bases are TGCAGCGTTGAGCCCCCTGGGGCTTTCTTT. V and J are TRBV29-1 and TRBJ1-1; D is uncertain. V was pared by 3 bases and J by 11 bases, with 10 bases between. The CDR3 consists of 10 residues. In germline, CDR1 is SQVTM, CDR2 ANQGSEA. Complete variable domain (other parts from reference TRBV29-1 and TRBJ1-1): SAVISQKPSRDICQRGTSLTIQCQVDSQVTMMFWYRQQPGQSLTLIATANQGSEATYESGFVIDKFPISRPNLTFSTLTVSNMSPEDSSIYLCSVEPPGAFFGQGTRLTVV.

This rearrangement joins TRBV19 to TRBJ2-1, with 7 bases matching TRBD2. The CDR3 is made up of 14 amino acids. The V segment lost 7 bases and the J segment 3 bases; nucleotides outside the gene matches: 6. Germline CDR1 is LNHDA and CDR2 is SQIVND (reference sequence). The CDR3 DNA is TGTGCCAGTATCGGGGAGGGCGGCTACAATGAGCAGTTCTTC. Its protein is CASIGEGGYNEQFF.

CDR3 residues: CASSQTDQETQYF. For the CDR3, the DNA is TGTGCCAGTAGTCAGACAGATCAAGAGACCCAGTACTTC. V gene TRBV19 combines with J gene TRBJ2-5; tentatively, D is TRBD1 (5 bases). This CDR3 comprises 13 residues. Looked up from germline, CDR1 is LNHDA and CDR2 is SQIVND (reference sequence). V lost 5 bases, J lost 2 bases, and 9 bases lay in between.

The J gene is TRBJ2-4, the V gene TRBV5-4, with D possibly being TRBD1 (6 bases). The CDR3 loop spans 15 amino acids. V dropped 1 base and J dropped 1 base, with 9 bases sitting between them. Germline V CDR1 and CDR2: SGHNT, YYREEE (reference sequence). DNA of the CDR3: TGTGCCAGCAGCTTGACAGGGACGGCCAAAAACATTCAGTACTTC. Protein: CASSLTGTAKNIQYF.

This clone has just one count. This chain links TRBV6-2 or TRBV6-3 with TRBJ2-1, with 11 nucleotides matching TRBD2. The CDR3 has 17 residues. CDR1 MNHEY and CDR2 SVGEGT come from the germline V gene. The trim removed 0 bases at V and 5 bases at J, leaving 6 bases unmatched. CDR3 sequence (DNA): TGTGCCAGCAGTTACTCGAGGGTAGCGGGAGGGAACAATGAGCAGTTCTTC. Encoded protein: CASSYSRVAGGNNEQFF.